Below, one TCR beta chain is given with its context. As yet, its antigen is unknown. These data are taken from a study of CD8 T cells in Susac syndrome. General observations from the study: It was acknowledged by the study that relatively few individuals were included in its TCR sequencing and HLA analysis.

The patients serving as multiple sclerosis controls were treatment-naive. They had stable or active relapsing-remitting disease and fulfilled revised McDonald criteria. Reverse transcription of about 0.5 to 1 ug RNA used random hexamers. The amplification used immunoSEQ multiplex PCR on TCR beta CDR3; it spanned 54 Vbeta and 13 Jbeta. TCRdb used MiXCR to reprocess the immunoSEQ multiplex PCR reads, holding one entry per CDR3 protein. This repertoire shows about 180,000 distinct CDR3 sequences, approximately 96% found once; its top ten account for approximately 0.09%. This CDR3 is built from 14 residues. Trimming at V came to 3 bases and at J to 8 bases, leaving 2 bases not matched to a gene. Germline CDR1 reads PRHDT; CDR2 reads FYEKMQ (reference sequence).

The chain joins TRBV13 to TRBJ2-1; TRBD1 matches at 12 bases. The receptor was derived from a human donor with multiple sclerosis. The sample consisted of CD4+ T cells from PBMCs. The CDR3: CASSFRDRGHEQFF. The DNA for the CDR3 is TGTGCCAGCAGCTTCCGGGACAGGGGGCATGAGCAGTTCTTC.